What follows is one TCR beta chain and its context. Its antigen is currently unknown. Looked up from germline, CDR1 is ENHRY and CDR2 is SYGVKD. The CDR3 contains 15 residues. The V end lost 3 bases, the J end lost 5 bases, and 11 bases lay between the germline ends. This table comes from immunoSEQ multiplex PCR, and its TCRdb copy is limited to in-frame clones, with some not included. Of more than 90,000 clones in the sample, approximately 88% were seen once. The entry originates in a study of T cell responses to AZD1222 COVID-19 vaccine. Whole-study results and caveats: Repertoire sampling happened only post peak T cell response.

The sample in question was peripheral blood, obtained 28 days after the second AZD1222 dose. V gene TRBV10-3 combines with J gene TRBJ1-6; TRBD1 is a possible D gene (5 bases). The TCR sequence derives from an adult who received the AZD1222 COVID-19 vaccine. The CDR3 nucleotides are TGTGCCATCAGTGACAGGGTTTATAATAATTCACCCCTCCACTTT. This codes for CAISDRVYNNSPLHF.